Below, 31 T cell receptor beta chains from the same sample are listed, as sequenced in a study of T-cell memory formation after mild COVID-19. MiXCR was run by TCRdb on the 5' RACE reads, yielding one entry per CDR3 protein. There are approximately 260,000 distinct CDR3 sequences in the sample; around 16% occur only once, and roughly 22% lies in the top ten. The material sequenced was PBMCs or a T cell subset sorted from them (not recorded which). The receptors shown here come from a man aged 18 to 30 who had mild COVID-19 (a few samples of this study predate the infection). Cell type and time point are not known.

This chain uses TRBV3-1 with TRBJ1-2, with 9 positions matching TRBD1. Looked up from germline, CDR1 is LGHDT and CDR2 is YNNKEL (reference sequence). The J segment lost 8 bases and the V segment lost 3 bases, leaving 7 bases of the junction unmatched. The CDR3 is 14 amino acids. Here the CDR3 reads CASSHGGTGTGYTF. The DNA of the CDR3 is TGTGCCAGCAGCCACGGCGGGACAGGGACCGGCTACACCTTC.

This clonotype occurred a few times. The chain carries TRBV7-6 and TRBJ2-3; D gene unclear. The CDR3 runs 14 residues. V was shortened by 1 base and J by 3 bases, with 8 bases between the two germline ends. From germline, CDR1 is SGHVS and CDR2 FNYEAQ. The CDR3 sequence is CASSLVSHTDTQYF. The CDR3 DNA is TGTGCCAGCAGCTTAGTTAGCCATACAGATACGCAGTATTTT.

This clonotype turned up a few times. The chain is built from TRBV9 and TRBJ1-1; no firm D call. The length of the CDR3 is 13 residues. Trimming left V 1 base short and J 4 bases short, with 8 bases between. Per the germline V gene, CDR1 is SGDLS and CDR2 is YYNGEE. The CDR3 DNA follows: TGTGCCAGCAGCGTAACTCTCGGCACTGAAGCTTTCTTT. Protein product: CASSVTLGTEAFF.

This chain links TRBV30 with TRBJ2-3; D may match TRBD1 or TRBD2 (5 bases each). Germline V gene data show CDR1 as GTSNPN and CDR2 as SVGIG (reference sequence). This CDR3 region has 14 residues. Trimming took 2 bases from V and 7 from J, leaving 16 bases between them. This CDR3 reads CAWSLRGGGHTQYF. The CDR3 DNA is TGTGCCTGGAGTCTCCGGGGCGGCGGACATACGCAGTATTTT.

This clonotype was seen ten or more times. The genes are TRBV19 and TRBJ2-2; 8 nucleotides line up with TRBD1. J lost 6 bases, V lost 3 bases, and 6 bases had no gene match. From germline, CDR1 is LNHDA and CDR2 SQIVND (reference sequence). The CDR3 length is 15 residues. CDR3 DNA sequence: TGTGCCAGTAGTATTGGGACAGGAGGGTCCGGGGAGCTGTTTTTT. This codes for CASSIGTGGSGELFF.

This clonotype was detected only a few times. The DNA of the CDR3 is TGTGCCAGCAGGGACGGCTCCTACGAGCAGTACTTC. As protein: CASRDGSYEQYF. The chain uses TRBV5-6 and TRBJ2-7; D remains unclear. The germline gives CDR1 SGHDT, CDR2 YYEEEE. The CDR3 loop spans 12 amino acids. Trimming pared 5 bases from V and 0 bases from J, leaving 6 bases between.

This sequence joins TRBV7-6 and TRBJ2-5; 9 nucleotides line up with TRBD1. The CDR3 is 13 amino acids. From germline, CDR1 is SGHVS and CDR2 FNYEAQ. J lost 8 bases, V lost 5 bases, and 6 bases had no gene match. The chain's CDR3 is CASSPLGQGTQYF. In DNA, the CDR3 is TGTGCCAGCAGCCCCTTGGGACAGGGCACCCAGTACTTC.

This chain links TRBV6-6 with TRBJ2-1; 8 positions match TRBD2. CDR3 length: 12 amino acids. The germline V gene has CDR1 MNHNY and CDR2 SVGAGI (reference sequence). V lost 6 bases and J lost 10; bases outside the gene matches: 5. CDR3 bases: TGTGCCAGCAGCCGAGGACTAGCCGAGCAGTTCTTC. Residues: CASSRGLAEQFF.

The gene calls are TRBV9 and TRBJ2-2; D unclear. Trimming pared 7 bases from V and 2 bases from J, leaving 12 bases between. Germline CDR1 SGDLS, CDR2 YYNGEE. CDR3 length: 14 amino acids. CDR3 loop: CASEPGGNTGELFF. The CDR3 DNA reads as TGTGCCAGCGAACCAGGTGGCAACACCGGGGAGCTGTTTTTT. The full variable domain, in which reference TRBV9 and TRBJ2-2 provide the parts outside the CDR3, is DSGVTQTPKHLITATGQRVTLRCSPRSGDLSVYWYQQSLDQGLQFLIQYYNGEERAKGNILERFSAQQFPDLHSELNLSSLELGDSALYFCASEPGGNTGELFFGEGSRLTVL.

The genes are TRBV7-2 and TRBJ2-1; D remains ambiguous. The CDR3 extends over 16 amino acids. CDR1 is SGHTA, CDR2 FQGNSA, per germline. The V end was cut by 5 bases, the J end by 6 bases, with 20 bases between. CDR3: CASSGTNWVGSNEQFF. The CDR3 DNA reads as TGTGCCAGCAGCGGAACGAATTGGGTGGGGTCCAATGAGCAGTTCTTC.

This clonotype appeared a few times. The junction does not match germline at one end; this may be a read error. The J gene is TRBJ2-7, the V gene TRBV3-1; D is unclear. Germline CDR1 LGHDT, CDR2 YNNKEL (reference sequence). CDR3 length equals 13 residues. The chain's CDR3 is CASSQDRRTSMDF. DNA for the CDR3: TGTGCCAGCAGCCAAGATAGGCGCACCTCTATGGACTTC.

This clonotype was seen repeatedly, ten times or more. The genes are TRBV4-3 and TRBJ2-7; TRBD1 or TRBD2 may be the D gene (5 bases each). Germline lookup yields CDR1 LGHNA and CDR2 YSLEER. This CDR3 has 14 amino acids. Trimming removed 3 bases at V and 2 bases at J, with 11 bases between. This chain's CDR3 is CASSHPGTTYEQYF. As DNA, the CDR3 is TGCGCCAGCAGCCACCCAGGGACCACCTACGAGCAGTACTTC.

V and J are TRBV11-2 and TRBJ2-3; weak D call: TRBD1 (6 bases). The length of the CDR3 is 14 residues. V lost 5 bases to trimming and J lost 3 bases, with 12 bases between them. Germline V gives CDR1 SGHAT, CDR2 FQNNGV. DNA for the CDR3: TGTGCCAGCAGCCCAGGGGTCCAGACAGATACGCAGTATTTT. Translating gives CASSPGVQTDTQYF. Full variable domain (remainder filled in from reference TRBV11-2 and TRBJ2-3): EAGVAQSPRYKIIEKRQSVAFWCNPISGHATLYWYQQILGQGPKLLIQFQNNGVVDDSQLPKDRFSAERLKGVDSTLKIQPAKLEDSAVYLCASSPGVQTDTQYFGPGTRLTVL.

This clonotype came up a few times. The rearrangement links TRBV20-1 to TRBJ1-5; tentative D call: TRBD1 (5 bases). The germline V gene has CDR1 DFQATT and CDR2 SNEGSKA (reference sequence). This CDR3 spans 18 amino acids. Trimming pared 3 bases from V and 0 bases from J, leaving 21 bases between. In nucleotides, the CDR3 is TGCAGTGCTAGTGGGGCAGGGACTAATTTTCATAGCAATCAGCCCCAGCATTTT. Its translation is CSASGAGTNFHSNQPQHF.

The CDR3 sequence is CAWSTDGDEQYF. CDR3 in DNA: TGTGCCTGGAGTACGGACGGAGACGAGCAGTACTTC. The V gene is TRBV30, the J gene TRBJ2-7, with D uncertain. Germline loops: CDR1 GTSNPN, CDR2 SVGIG (reference sequence). This CDR3 has 12 residues. V was cut by 2 bases and J by 5 bases, with 10 bases left in between.

This clonotype appeared a few times. The chain joins TRBV2 to TRBJ1-3; possible D gene TRBD1, 5 bases. CDR1 is SNHLY, CDR2 FYNNEI, per germline. Trimming removed 6 bases from V and 4 bases from J, with 7 bases in between. This CDR3 has 12 residues. Here the CDR3 reads CASRTDGNTIYF. CDR3 DNA: TGTGCCAGCAGGACAGACGGAAACACCATATATTTT.

The chain is built from TRBV2 and TRBJ2-1, with D uncertain. The CDR3 totals 11 residues. Germline CDR1 SNHLY, CDR2 FYNNEI. V dropped 8 bases and J dropped 4 bases, with 6 bases sitting between them. In DNA form, the CDR3 reads TGTGCCAGCGCCGAGTACAATGAGCAGTTCTTC. Protein product: CASAEYNEQFF. The complete variable domain, with remaining parts taken from reference TRBV2 and TRBJ2-1, reads EPEVTQTPSHQVTQMGQEVILRCVPISNHLYFYWYRQILGQKVEFLVSFYNNEISEKSEIFDDQFSVERPDGSNFTLKIRSTKLEDSAMYFCASAEYNEQFFGPGTRLTVL.

The genes are TRBV9 and TRBJ2-7; D is undetermined. V lost 0 bases and J lost 1, with 8 bases in between. The CDR3 runs 14 residues. Germline CDR1 and CDR2: SGDLS and YYNGEE. CDR3 region: CASSVDAGSYEQYF. In DNA form, the CDR3 reads TGTGCCAGCAGCGTAGACGCCGGATCCTACGAGCAGTACTTC.

This chain links TRBV6-5 with TRBJ2-2; 7 positions match TRBD2. The CDR3 loop spans 15 amino acids. CDR1 MNHEY and CDR2 SVGAGI come from the germline V gene. Losses at the gene ends were 6 bases for V and 0 bases for J; bases not matched to a gene: 4. The CDR3 protein is CASSPAGANTGELFF. The CDR3 bases are TGTGCCAGCAGCCCCGCGGGGGCGAACACCGGGGAGCTGTTTTTT.

This clonotype showed up just a few times. The chain links TRBV6-1 to TRBJ2-2; 8 nucleotides align to TRBD1. Germline CDR1 MNHNS, CDR2 SASEGT. The CDR3 covers 15 residues. Losses at the gene ends were 7 bases for V and 6 bases for J; bases not matched to a gene: 10. DNA of the CDR3: TGTGCCAGCAAGACCATGGACAGGGCTGCCGGGGAGCTGTTTTTT. Amino acid sequence: CASKTMDRAAGELFF.

This clonotype was detected a few times. V usage is TRBV5-1 and J usage is TRBJ1-1; D ambiguous. Between the trimmed V and J ends, which lost 4 bases and 1 base, there was a span of 11 bases. The CDR3 runs to 14 residues. The germline CDR1 and CDR2 sequences are SGHRS and YFSETQ. DNA for the CDR3: TGCGCCAGCAGCCACCGGCTTGCGAACACTGAAGCTTTCTTT. It encodes CASSHRLANTEAFF. The full variable domain, in which reference TRBV5-1 and TRBJ1-1 provide the parts outside the CDR3, is KAGVTQTPRYLIKTRGQQVTLSCSPISGHRSVSWYQQTPGQGLQFLFEYFSETQRNKGNFPGRFSGRQFSNSRSEMNVSTLELGDSALYLCASSHRLANTEAFFGQGTRLTVV.

The V gene is TRBV6-5, the J gene TRBJ1-2; D uncertain. The germline V gene encodes CDR1 MNHEY and CDR2 SVGAGI. Trimming pared 7 bases from V and 7 bases from J, leaving 16 bases between. This CDR3 is built from 13 residues. CDR3 nucleotide sequence: TGTGCCAGCACCACGACCATGGGTCTTGGCTACACCTTC. It translates to CASTTTMGLGYTF.

This clonotype was counted only a few times. The J gene is TRBJ2-5, the V gene TRBV10-1; D possibly matches TRBD1 or TRBD2 (6 bases each). The CDR3 has 14 residues. Deletions cut 3 bases from V and 5 bases from J, with 13 bases between. Germline V lookup: CDR1 WNHNN, CDR2 SYGVQD (reference sequence). The CDR3 loop reads CASSEEGGLETQYF. Here the CDR3 DNA reads TGCGCCAGCAGTGAAGAGGGGGGACTGGAGACCCAGTACTTC.

This chain connects TRBV6-1 to TRBJ2-7; D perhaps matches TRBD1 (6 bases). Germline V CDR1 and CDR2: MNHNS, SASEGT. CDR3 length: 13 residues. Trimming removed 5 bases from V and 5 bases from J, with 13 bases in between. The CDR3 nucleotides are TGTGCCAGCAGTCAATCAGGGGTGGACGAGCAGTACGTC. This translates into CASSQSGVDEQYV.

This CDR3 reads CASRSQGYNEQFF. CDR3 DNA sequence: TGTGCCAGCAGGTCACAGGGATACAATGAGCAGTTCTTC. This chain uses TRBV5-6 with TRBJ2-1; maybe TRBD1 (6 bases). The CDR3 is 13 residues long. V was shortened by 5 bases and J by 4 bases, with 10 bases between the two germline ends. Germline lookup yields CDR1 SGHDT and CDR2 YYEEEE.

This clonotype was seen a handful of times. This sequence joins TRBV30 and TRBJ2-2; a weak D match, TRBD1 (5 bases). This CDR3 has 14 residues. Between the trimmed V and J ends, which lost 4 bases and 0 bases, there was a span of 9 bases. Germline V gene data show CDR1 as GTSNPN and CDR2 as SVGIG (reference sequence). CDR3 sequence reads: CAWTQGANTGELFF. The CDR3 DNA sequence: TGTGCCTGGACCCAGGGTGCGAACACCGGGGAGCTGTTTTTT.

This clonotype was observed a handful of times. V and J are TRBV18 and TRBJ2-1; TRBD2 agrees at 7 bases. The CDR3 spans 12 residues. The ends lost 4 bases at V and 10 bases at J; junction bases unmatched: 4. Per the germline V gene, CDR1 is KGHSH and CDR2 is LQKENI. CDR3 in amino acids: CASSLGLDEQFF. The CDR3 DNA reads as TGTGCCAGCTCACTCGGACTAGACGAGCAGTTCTTC.

This clonotype was observed a few times. The chain employs TRBV7-2 and TRBJ1-4; D is ambiguous. In germline, CDR1 is SGHTA, CDR2 FQGNSA. The V end was cut by 5 bases, the J end by 2 bases, with 12 bases between. CDR3 size: 15 residues. The CDR3 region is CASSQVGETNEKLFF. CDR3 DNA sequence: TGTGCCAGCAGCCAGGTCGGGGAGACTAATGAAAAACTGTTTTTT.

The V call is TRBV18, the J call TRBJ2-7; maybe TRBD2 (5 bases). The V and J ends lost 0 bases and 5 bases respectively, with 8 bases between them. Germline V gene data show CDR1 as KGHSH and CDR2 as LQKENI. The CDR3 contains 13 residues. The CDR3 DNA reads TGTGCCAGCTCACCACCCGGGGTCGACGAGCAGTACTTC. As protein: CASSPPGVDEQYF.

There are many counts of this clonotype. The chain combines TRBV28 with TRBJ2-3; possibly TRBD1 for D (5 bases). Deletions cut 5 bases from V and 2 bases from J, with 17 bases between. Germline CDR1 and CDR2: MDHEN and SYDVKM. The CDR3 extends over 16 amino acids. CDR3 in DNA: TGTGCCAGCAGTAACCGTCGACTCAGGGTCACAGATACGCAGTATTTT. Translating it yields CASSNRRLRVTDTQYF.

This clonotype was detected ten times or more. J is TRBJ2-7 and V is TRBV6-2 or TRBV6-3; TRBD1 matches 9 bases. Germline V gives CDR1 MNHEY, CDR2 SVGEGT. Unmatched junction bases numbered 0, after V lost 0 bases and J lost 3 bases. There are 14 residues in the CDR3. CDR3 DNA: TGTGCCAGCAGTTACTCGACAGGGGGCTACGAGCAGTACGTC. This gives the protein CASSYSTGGYEQYV.